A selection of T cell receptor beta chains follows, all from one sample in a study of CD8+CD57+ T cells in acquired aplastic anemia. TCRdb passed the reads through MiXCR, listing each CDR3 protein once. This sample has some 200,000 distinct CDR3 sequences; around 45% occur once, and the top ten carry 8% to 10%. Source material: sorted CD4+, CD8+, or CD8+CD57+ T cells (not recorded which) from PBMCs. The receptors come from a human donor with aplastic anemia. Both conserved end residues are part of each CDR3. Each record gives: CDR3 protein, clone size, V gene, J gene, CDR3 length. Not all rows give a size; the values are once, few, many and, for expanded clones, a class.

cdr3_aa: CASSLAGRGYNEQFF
clone_size: .
v_call: TRBV7-2
j_call: TRBJ2-1
cdr3_length: 15

cdr3_aa: CASTPDRGLRGYTF
clone_size: .
v_call: TRBV28
j_call: TRBJ1-2
cdr3_length: 14

cdr3_aa: CSVDPGLRETQYF
clone_size: .
v_call: TRBV29-1
j_call: TRBJ2-5
cdr3_length: 13

cdr3_aa: CASSLSTNSNQPQHF
clone_size: .
v_call: TRBV5-5
j_call: TRBJ1-5
cdr3_length: 15

cdr3_aa: CSARDLGTGGYEQYF
clone_size: .
v_call: TRBV20-1
j_call: TRBJ2-7
cdr3_length: 15

cdr3_aa: CASSLVAQGTETQYF
clone_size: .
v_call: TRBV7-7
j_call: TRBJ2-5
cdr3_length: 15

cdr3_aa: CVLLCQQSQPQHF
clone_size: .
v_call: TRBV20-1
j_call: TRBJ1-5
cdr3_length: 13

cdr3_aa: CASSMVPSPLTGELFF
clone_size: .
v_call: TRBV19
j_call: TRBJ2-2
cdr3_length: 16

cdr3_aa: CAGPRPNTEAFF
clone_size: many
v_call: TRBV7-2
j_call: TRBJ1-1
cdr3_length: 12

cdr3_aa: CASRGLALEQYF
clone_size: once
v_call: TRBV10-3
j_call: TRBJ2-7
cdr3_length: 12

cdr3_aa: CASNNGGEGYTF
clone_size: many
v_call: TRBV7-9
j_call: TRBJ1-2
cdr3_length: 12

cdr3_aa: CASSIGGARRDTQYF
clone_size: few
v_call: TRBV19
j_call: TRBJ2-3
cdr3_length: 15

cdr3_aa: CASSLGSTGASEQYF
clone_size: many
v_call: TRBV5-1
j_call: TRBJ2-7
cdr3_length: 15

cdr3_aa: CSARDPVNYGYTF
clone_size: .
v_call: TRBV20-1
j_call: TRBJ1-2
cdr3_length: 13

cdr3_aa: CAGPGHPDTGELFF
clone_size: .
v_call: TRBV6-2/TRBV6-3
j_call: TRBJ2-2
cdr3_length: 14

cdr3_aa: CASSVGMADHYGYTF
clone_size: many
v_call: TRBV9
j_call: TRBJ1-2
cdr3_length: 15

cdr3_aa: CASSFNRGEETQYF
clone_size: many
v_call: TRBV7-2
j_call: TRBJ2-5
cdr3_length: 14

cdr3_aa: CASSFDGTISYNEQFF
clone_size: .
v_call: TRBV5-1
j_call: TRBJ2-1
cdr3_length: 16

cdr3_aa: CASSPGGGDLCGYTF
clone_size: once
v_call: TRBV5-1
j_call: TRBJ1-2
cdr3_length: 15

cdr3_aa: CASRLGLAGGETQYF
clone_size: .
v_call: TRBV19
j_call: TRBJ2-5
cdr3_length: 15

cdr3_aa: CATSDLWIYEQYF
clone_size: many
v_call: TRBV24-1
j_call: TRBJ2-7
cdr3_length: 13

cdr3_aa: CASSITTSGSINEQFF
clone_size: .
v_call: TRBV19
j_call: TRBJ2-1
cdr3_length: 16

cdr3_aa: CASSLILVGNTEAFF
clone_size: few
v_call: TRBV7-3
j_call: TRBJ1-1
cdr3_length: 15

cdr3_aa: CASSLGDSGANVLTF
clone_size: many
v_call: TRBV5-1
j_call: TRBJ2-6
cdr3_length: 15

cdr3_aa: CASRTGQGARGYTF
clone_size: .
v_call: TRBV7-9
j_call: TRBJ1-2
cdr3_length: 14

cdr3_aa: CASGVRAEQYF
clone_size: .
v_call: TRBV9
j_call: TRBJ2-7
cdr3_length: 11

cdr3_aa: CATGTAGETQYF
clone_size: many
v_call: TRBV10-3
j_call: TRBJ2-5
cdr3_length: 12

cdr3_aa: CAIAERYNEQFF
clone_size: many
v_call: TRBV10-3
j_call: TRBJ2-1
cdr3_length: 12

cdr3_aa: CSAPDRSEQFF
clone_size: .
v_call: TRBV20-1
j_call: TRBJ2-1
cdr3_length: 11

cdr3_aa: CACGSPLHF
clone_size: .
v_call: TRBV6-6
j_call: TRBJ1-6
cdr3_length: 9

cdr3_aa: CASSLALAGSYNEQFF
clone_size: many
v_call: TRBV5-6
j_call: TRBJ2-1
cdr3_length: 16

cdr3_aa: CASSETQDF
clone_size: .
v_call: TRBV9
j_call: TRBJ2-5
cdr3_length: 9

cdr3_aa: CAWSVQGYLPLHF
clone_size: .
v_call: TRBV30
j_call: TRBJ1-6
cdr3_length: 13

cdr3_aa: CASSLGSGGSDTQYF
clone_size: .
v_call: TRBV5-1
j_call: TRBJ2-3
cdr3_length: 15

cdr3_aa: CSVVGAGAEETQYF
clone_size: .
v_call: TRBV29-1
j_call: TRBJ2-5
cdr3_length: 14

cdr3_aa: CSGEVGNTIYF
clone_size: many
v_call: TRBV29-1
j_call: TRBJ1-3
cdr3_length: 11

cdr3_aa: CASSLGGVRADTQYF
clone_size: .
v_call: TRBV12-3/TRBV12-4
j_call: TRBJ2-3
cdr3_length: 15

cdr3_aa: CASSRGRNYGYTF
clone_size: .
v_call: TRBV7-2
j_call: TRBJ1-2
cdr3_length: 13

cdr3_aa: CATRGRNTGELFF
clone_size: few
v_call: TRBV24-1
j_call: TRBJ2-2
cdr3_length: 13

cdr3_aa: CASSQQEIYGYTF
clone_size: many
v_call: TRBV5-6
j_call: TRBJ1-2
cdr3_length: 13

cdr3_aa: CASNLDRTDGYTF
clone_size: .
v_call: TRBV19
j_call: TRBJ1-2
cdr3_length: 13

cdr3_aa: CSARLTGASYTF
clone_size: .
v_call: TRBV20-1
j_call: TRBJ1-2
cdr3_length: 12

cdr3_aa: CASSQDSGANVLTF
clone_size: many
v_call: TRBV5-1
j_call: TRBJ2-6
cdr3_length: 14

cdr3_aa: CATSDTGQGPYNEQFF
clone_size: many
v_call: TRBV24-1
j_call: TRBJ2-1
cdr3_length: 16

cdr3_aa: CASSLYPSDLSNEQFF
clone_size: many
v_call: TRBV7-3
j_call: TRBJ2-1
cdr3_length: 16

cdr3_aa: CASSRKLAGGGEQYF
clone_size: .
v_call: TRBV5-6
j_call: TRBJ2-7
cdr3_length: 15

cdr3_aa: CASSLGQTGGNTEALF
clone_size: .
v_call: TRBV12-3/TRBV12-4
j_call: TRBJ1-1
cdr3_length: 16

cdr3_aa: CASSPNGAEDEKLFF
clone_size: .
v_call: TRBV25-1
j_call: TRBJ1-4
cdr3_length: 15

cdr3_aa: CASSVGQGEGYNEQFF
clone_size: many
v_call: TRBV9
j_call: TRBJ2-1
cdr3_length: 16

cdr3_aa: CASSVAVRGEAFF
clone_size: .
v_call: TRBV9
j_call: TRBJ1-1
cdr3_length: 13

cdr3_aa: CASSFSQGFNYGYTF
clone_size: many
v_call: TRBV7-9
j_call: TRBJ1-2
cdr3_length: 15

cdr3_aa: CASSYRDRVQETQYF
clone_size: .
v_call: TRBV7-9
j_call: TRBJ2-5
cdr3_length: 15

cdr3_aa: CASSREGSSYNEQYF
clone_size: .
v_call: TRBV19
j_call: .
cdr3_length: 15

cdr3_aa: CASSPATGDETQYF
clone_size: .
v_call: TRBV5-1
j_call: TRBJ2-5
cdr3_length: 14